This TCR beta chain was identified during a study of PD-L1 blockade in urothelial cancer. Overall study context: Administration of atezolizumab to patients began around 2014, at 1,200 mg intravenously every 3 weeks. Before enrollment, 0 to 3 chemotherapy regimens had been given to patients. Findings and caveats of the study: In blood sampled pretreatment, TCR clonality below the median predicted better survival.

This CDR3 is 12 amino acids long. The J segment lost 10 bases and the V segment lost 3 bases, leaving 3 bases of the junction unmatched. CDR1 is SGHNT and CDR2 is YENEEA in the germline V gene. Profiled with immunoSEQ multiplex PCR; TCRdb holds only in-frame clones, not every one. The data hold about 43,000 clones, with around 80% observed a single time. Time point of the sample: pretreatment peripheral blood. On this clone: The target antigen is unknown.

The sequenced sample was PBMCs, obtained around atezolizumab (anti-PD-L1) treatment. The rearrangement joins TRBV11-3 to TRBJ2-1, with 7 bases aligning to TRBD2. This sequence was found in a man in his 60s with urothelial cancer. The CDR3 protein is CASSLGGTEQFF. The CDR3 DNA reads as TGTGCCAGCAGCTTGGGGGGGACGGAGCAGTTCTTC. Full variable domain (rest looked up from reference TRBV11-3 and TRBJ2-1): EAGVVQSPRYKIIEKKQPVAFWCNPISGHNTLYWYLQNLGQGPELLIRYENEEAVDDSQLPKDRFSAERLKGVDSTLKIQPAELGDSAVYLCASSLGGTEQFFGPGTRLTVL.